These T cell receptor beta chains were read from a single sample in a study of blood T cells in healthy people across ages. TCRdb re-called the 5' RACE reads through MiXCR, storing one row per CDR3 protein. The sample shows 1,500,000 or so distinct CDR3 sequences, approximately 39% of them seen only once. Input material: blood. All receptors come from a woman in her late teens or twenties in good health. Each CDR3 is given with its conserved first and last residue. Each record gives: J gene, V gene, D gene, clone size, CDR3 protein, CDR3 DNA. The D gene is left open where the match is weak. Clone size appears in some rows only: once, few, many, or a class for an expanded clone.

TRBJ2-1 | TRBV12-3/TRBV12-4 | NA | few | CASTLGPPYNEQFF | TGTGCCAGCACCCTAGGGCCTCCCTACAATGAGCAGTTCTTC
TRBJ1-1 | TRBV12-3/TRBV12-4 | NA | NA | CASSNNEGNTEAFF | TGTGCCAGCAGTAATAATGAGGGGAACACTGAAGCTTTCTTT
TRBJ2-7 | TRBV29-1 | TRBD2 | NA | CSVGASGIYEQYF | TGCAGCGTTGGGGCTAGCGGGATTTACGAGCAGTACTTC
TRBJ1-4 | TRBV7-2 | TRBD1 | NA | CASSGRGTGEEKLFF | TGTGCCAGCAGCGGCCGAGGGACAGGGGAGGAAAAACTGTTTTTT
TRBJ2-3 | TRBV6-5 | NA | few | CASRTPVTDTQYF | TGTGCCAGCAGAACGCCCGTCACGGATACGCAGTATTTT
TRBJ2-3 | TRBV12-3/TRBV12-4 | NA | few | CASSFRSGHPPDTQYF | TGTGCCAGCAGTTTTCGCAGCGGGCATCCCCCAGATACGCAGTATTTT
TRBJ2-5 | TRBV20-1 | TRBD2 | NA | CSAPGLAGALKQYF | TGCAGTGCCCCTGGGCTAGCGGGGGCCCTTAAGCAGTACTTC
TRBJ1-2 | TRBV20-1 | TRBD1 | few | CSATEQGTGIGYTF | TGCAGTGCTACAGAACAGGGGACCGGAATTGGCTACACCTTC
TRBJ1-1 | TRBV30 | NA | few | CAWSVHENTEAFF | TGTGCCTGGAGTGTACACGAGAACACTGAAGCTTTCTTT
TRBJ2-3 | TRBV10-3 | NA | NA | CAISTGAVDTQYF | TGTGCCATCAGTACCGGAGCGGTCGATACGCAGTATTTT
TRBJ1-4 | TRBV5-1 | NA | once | CASSLEDHVGGKLFF | TGCGCCAGCAGCTTGGAAGACCACGTCGGGGGAAAACTGTTTTTT
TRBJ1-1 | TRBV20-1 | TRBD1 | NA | CSATTGVPEAFF | TGCAGTGCAACGACAGGGGTCCCTGAAGCTTTCTTT
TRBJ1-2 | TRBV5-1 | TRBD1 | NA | CASSLFDQGAYYGYTF | TGCGCCAGCAGCTTGTTTGACCAGGGGGCATACTATGGCTACACCTTC
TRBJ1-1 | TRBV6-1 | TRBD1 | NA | CASSDRGQGKTEAFF | TGTGCCAGCAGTGATCGGGGACAGGGCAAAACTGAAGCTTTCTTT
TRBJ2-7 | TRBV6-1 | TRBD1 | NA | CASSFVTGDSYEQYF | TGTGCCAGCAGTTTTGTGACAGGGGATTCCTACGAGCAGTACTTC
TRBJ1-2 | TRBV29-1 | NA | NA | CSVENGVNYGYTF | TGCAGCGTTGAAAACGGAGTTAACTATGGCTACACCTTC
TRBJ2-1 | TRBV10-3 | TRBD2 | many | CAISGFTAGGGRDEQFF | TGTGCCATCAGTGGGTTTACAGCGGGAGGGGGTAGAGATGAGCAGTTCTTC
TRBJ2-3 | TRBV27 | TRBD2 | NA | CASIGLAGHTDTQYF | TGTGCCAGCATTGGACTAGCGGGGCACACAGATACGCAGTATTTT
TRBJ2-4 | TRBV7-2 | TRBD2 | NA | CASSLVTSGDVQYF | TGTGCCAGCAGCTTAGTTACTAGCGGTGATGTGCAGTACTTC
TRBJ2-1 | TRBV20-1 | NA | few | CSGRSTAGQNEQFF | TGCAGTGGGAGGAGCACGGCTGGCCAGAATGAGCAGTTCTTC
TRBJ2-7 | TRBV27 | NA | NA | CASSLFLARYQEQYF | TGTGCCAGCAGTTTATTCCTAGCTCGTTATCAGGAGCAGTACTTC
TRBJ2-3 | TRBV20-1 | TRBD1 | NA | CSAVLDRGPTDTQYF | TGCAGTGCCGTCCTAGACAGGGGGCCCACAGATACGCAGTATTTT
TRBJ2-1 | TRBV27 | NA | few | CASSFSRSVEQFF | TGTGCCAGCAGTTTCTCCCGGTCCGTGGAGCAGTTCTTC
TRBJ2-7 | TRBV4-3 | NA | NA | CASNQVSRSYEQYF | TGCGCCAGCAACCAAGTCAGCCGCTCCTACGAGCAGTACTTC
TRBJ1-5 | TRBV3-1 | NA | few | CASRAGKHPNEPQHF | TGTGCCAGCCGCGCAGGGAAGCACCCAAACGAGCCCCAGCATTTT
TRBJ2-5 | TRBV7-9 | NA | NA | CASSLAYRQETQYF | TGTGCCAGCAGCTTGGCTTACCGGCAAGAGACCCAGTACTTC
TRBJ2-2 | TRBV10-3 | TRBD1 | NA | CATKPDLQGMGTGELFF | TGTGCCACCAAACCCGACTTACAGGGGATGGGAACCGGGGAGCTGTTTTTT
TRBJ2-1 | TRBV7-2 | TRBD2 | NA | CASSKSGTKYNEQFF | TGTGCCAGCAGCAAATCCGGGACTAAATACAATGAGCAGTTCTTC
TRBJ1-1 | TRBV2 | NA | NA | CASSEALLVMNTEAFF | TGTGCCAGCAGTGAAGCGCTTCTCGTTATGAACACTGAAGCTTTCTTT
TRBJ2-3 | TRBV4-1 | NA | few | CASSQEWTSADTQYF | TGCGCCAGCAGCCAAGAGTGGACTTCGGCTGATACGCAGTATTTT
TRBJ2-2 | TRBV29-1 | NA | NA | CSVDGINTGELFF | TGCAGCGTTGACGGGATCAACACCGGGGAGCTGTTTTTT
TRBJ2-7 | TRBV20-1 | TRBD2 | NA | CSARDMATSGSNEQYF | TGCAGTGCTAGAGATATGGCGACTAGCGGGAGCAACGAGCAGTACTTC
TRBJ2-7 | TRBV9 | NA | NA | CASSVEGMYNEQYF | TGTGCCAGCAGCGTCGAAGGGATGTACAATGAGCAGTACTTC
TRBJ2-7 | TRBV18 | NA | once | CASSPALGHEQYF | TGTGCCAGCTCACCGGCACTAGGCCATGAGCAGTACTTC
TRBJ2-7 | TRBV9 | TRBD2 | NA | CASSLRTSGSYNEQYF | TGTGCCAGCAGCTTAAGGACTAGCGGGAGCTACAATGAGCAGTACTTC
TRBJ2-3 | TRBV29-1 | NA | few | CSSKPGPLTDTQYF | TGCAGCTCTAAACCGGGACCTCTCACAGATACGCAGTATTTT
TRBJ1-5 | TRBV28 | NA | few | CASGHRKGSNQPQHF | TGTGCCAGCGGACATCGAAAGGGTAGCAATCAGCCCCAGCATTTT
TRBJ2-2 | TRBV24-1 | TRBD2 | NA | CATSDLRREGLGGELFF | TGTGCCACCAGTGATTTGCGGCGGGAGGGCCTCGGCGGGGAGCTGTTTTTT
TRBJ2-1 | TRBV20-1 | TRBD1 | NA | CSGDRGSYNEQFF | TGCAGTGGGGACAGGGGATCCTACAATGAGCAGTTCTTC
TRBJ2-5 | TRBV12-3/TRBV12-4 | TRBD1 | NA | CASSLAGVGQEMYQETQYF | TGTGCCAGCAGTTTAGCGGGGGTAGGACAGGAGATGTACCAAGAGACCCAGTACTTC
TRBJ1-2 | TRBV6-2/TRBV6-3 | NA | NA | CASSYSRVGSGYTF | TGTGCCAGCAGTTACTCACGGGTCGGGAGTGGCTACACCTTC
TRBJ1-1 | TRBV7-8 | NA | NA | CASSLDRKAFF | TGTGCCAGCAGCTTAGACCGCAAGGCTTTCTTT
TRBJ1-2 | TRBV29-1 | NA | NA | CSVVRQNYGYTF | TGCAGCGTTGTCAGGCAAAACTATGGCTACACCTTC
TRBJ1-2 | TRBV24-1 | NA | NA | CAASQGGYGYTF | TGTGCCGCCAGCCAGGGAGGCTATGGCTACACCTTC
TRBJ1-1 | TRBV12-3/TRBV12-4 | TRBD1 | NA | CASSPRQGMKTEAFF | TGTGCCAGCAGTCCCAGACAGGGGATGAAGACTGAAGCTTTCTTT
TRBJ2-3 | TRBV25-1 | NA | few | CASSESAGSGDTQYF | TGTGCCAGCAGTGAATCGGCAGGGTCAGGCGATACGCAGTATTTT
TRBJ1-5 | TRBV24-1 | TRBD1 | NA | CATSDKQGASQPQHF | TGTGCCACCAGTGATAAACAGGGGGCCAGTCAGCCCCAGCATTTT
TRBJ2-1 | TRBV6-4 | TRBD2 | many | CASSDSSGTTYNEQFF | TGTGCCAGCAGTGACTCGAGCGGGACGACCTACAATGAGCAGTTCTTC